A single sample gave rise to the 16 T cell receptor beta chains below, sequenced in a study of T cells in Graves' hyperthyroidism and ophthalmopathy. The source material, RNA transcripts, was used to amplify TCR beta CDR3 regions. With the HTBI primer set, the TCR CDR3 went through a first round of RT-PCR. TCRdb independently ran MiXCR on the multiplex PCR reads; one entry per CDR3 protein. Among a few hundred thousand distinct CDR3 sequences listed, around a sixth were seen once. Sequenced: blood. Receptors were obtained from a young woman with Graves' hyperthyroidism.

The rearrangement links TRBV20-1 to TRBJ2-3; TRBD2 agrees at 8 bases. The CDR3 runs 14 residues. Per germline, CDR1 DFQATT and CDR2 SNEGSKA (reference sequence). V shed 1 base and J 6 bases; nucleotides not matched to a gene: 6. The CDR3, as DNA: TGCAGTGCTAGAGTCGGGGGGGCCGCCGATACGCAGTATTTT. Its protein product is CSARVGGAADTQYF.

The J gene is TRBJ2-7, the V gene TRBV12-5, with D possibly matching TRBD1 (6 bases). V was trimmed by 5 bases and J by 7 bases, leaving 24 bases between them. The germline V gene has CDR1 LGHNT and CDR2 FRNRAP. CDR3 size: 16 residues. Here the CDR3 reads CASGRLRGGPSWEQYF. The DNA of the CDR3 is TGTGCTAGTGGTCGGCTGCGTGGGGGCCCCTCTTGGGAGCAGTACTTC.

This clonotype was found many times. The V call is TRBV5-1, the J call TRBJ2-1, with D possibly TRBD2 on 6 matching bases. Germline CDR1 is SGHRS and CDR2 is YFSETQ. With 4 bases removed from V and 6 bases from J, the gap between germline ends came to 14 bases. The CDR3 loop spans 14 amino acids. The CDR3 reads CASSPGTGSNEQFF. The CDR3 DNA is TGCGCCAGCAGCCCCGGGACTGGGAGCAATGAGCAGTTCTTC.

This clonotype was detected ten times or more. The chain recombines TRBV18 with TRBJ2-1; D not resolved. CDR3 size: 14 residues. Germline V gives CDR1 KGHSH, CDR2 LQKENI. Trimming took 3 bases from V and 2 from J, leaving 8 bases between them. This chain's CDR3 is CASSPARPYNEQFF. The DNA for the CDR3 is TGTGCCAGCTCACCCGCCAGGCCCTACAATGAGCAGTTCTTC. The complete variable domain, with remaining parts taken from reference TRBV18 and TRBJ2-1, reads NAGVMQNPRHLVRRRGQEARLRCSPMKGHSHVYWYRQLPEEGLKFMVYLQKENIIDESGMPKERFSAEFPKEGPSILRIQQVVRGDSAAYFCASSPARPYNEQFFGPGTRLTVL.

This clonotype was found many times. CDR3 coding DNA: TGTGCCAGCAGTGAAGTGCGGGTAGGACAGCCCCAGCATTTT. It yields the protein CASSEVRVGQPQHF. The V and J genes are TRBV2 and TRBJ1-5, with D uncertain. V lost 1 base and J lost 7, with 11 bases in between. The CDR3 has 14 residues. Looked up from germline, CDR1 is SNHLY and CDR2 is FYNNEI.

This clonotype was detected many times. The V gene is TRBV30, the J gene TRBJ2-1; 12 bases line up with TRBD2. The CDR3 is 14 amino acids. The V segment lost 4 bases and the J segment 3 bases; nucleotides outside the gene matches: 1. From germline, CDR1 is GTSNPN and CDR2 SVGIG (reference sequence). As DNA, the CDR3 is TGTGCCTGGAAACTAGCGGGAGGCTACAATGAGCAGTTCTTC. It encodes CAWKLAGGYNEQFF.

The CDR3 here is CATSRDVRTGVYEQYF. The CDR3 DNA reads as TGTGCCACCAGCAGAGATGTGAGGACAGGGGTGTACGAGCAGTACTTC. This rearrangement joins TRBV15 to TRBJ2-7; 9 bases are a match to TRBD1. V was pared by 0 bases and J by 4 bases, with 7 bases of the junction left unmatched. Germline values: CDR1 LNHNV, CDR2 YYDKDF (reference sequence). This CDR3 is 16 amino acids long.

As concerns this clonotype: A read error may explain this, as a much larger clone is one base away. This chain joins TRBV5-1 and TRBJ2-7, with 8 positions matching TRBD1. Germline CDR1 SGHRS, CDR2 YFSETQ. The CDR3 runs 15 residues. The CDR3 here is CASSQQGVGTYGQYF. The CDR3 DNA reads TGCGCCAGCAGTCAACAGGGGGTGGGGACCTACGGGCAGTACTTC.

Ten or more counts support this clonotype. The chain recombines TRBV2 with TRBJ1-6; D unresolved. V shed 6 bases and J shed 5 bases, with 14 bases lying between them. CDR3 length: 15 amino acids. Germline V CDR1 and CDR2: SNHLY, FYNNEI. Here the CDR3 DNA reads TGTGCCAGCAGCCCCGTGGCAGAGCATAATTCACCCCTCCACTTT. It codes for CASSPVAEHNSPLHF.

There are a few counts of this clonotype. V and J are TRBV29-1 and TRBJ1-1; no reliable D call. V was cut by 7 bases and J by 3 bases, with 12 bases left in between. The CDR3 covers 12 residues. Per germline, CDR1 SQVTM and CDR2 ANQGSEA. The CDR3 sequence: CSAPRTDTEAFF. Written as DNA, the CDR3 is TGCAGCGCCCCCCGGACCGACACTGAAGCTTTCTTT. The full variable domain, in which reference TRBV29-1 and TRBJ1-1 provide the parts outside the CDR3, is SAVISQKPSRDICQRGTSLTIQCQVDSQVTMMFWYRQQPGQSLTLIATANQGSEATYESGFVIDKFPISRPNLTFSTLTVSNMSPEDSSIYLCSAPRTDTEAFFGQGTRLTVV.

Concerning this clonotype itself: A much larger clonotype is one base distant, so this may be a read error. The chain carries TRBV6-1 and TRBJ2-5, with TRBD2 matching over 10 bases. The CDR3 consists of 17 residues. Per the germline V gene, CDR1 is MNHNS and CDR2 is SASEGT. The CDR3 DNA reads as TGTGCCAGCAGCACGCTACAAGGACTAGCGGTCCAAGGGACCCAGTACTTC. Translation: CASSTLQGLAVQGTQYF.

This clonotype was seen many times. The chain uses TRBV6-1 and TRBJ2-5; 7 bases agree with TRBD2. CDR1 and CDR2 from the germline V gene are MNHNS and SASEGT. The CDR3 totals 15 residues. Trimming removed 5 bases from V and 6 bases from J; junction bases left unmatched: 12. CDR3 region: CASSPTAGRSKTQYF. CDR3 DNA sequence: TGTGCCAGCAGTCCTACAGCGGGGCGCTCCAAGACCCAGTACTTC.

This clonotype was seen only a few times. This sequence joins TRBV4-1 and TRBJ2-3; D may be TRBD2 (6 bases). Germline assignment: CDR1 MGHRA and CDR2 YSYEKL. Trimming shortened V by 1 base and J by 0 bases, and 14 bases separated the two germline ends. This CDR3 comprises 17 residues. This chain's CDR3 is CASSQARVADSTDTQYF. For the CDR3, the DNA is TGCGCCAGCAGCCAAGCTCGAGTAGCGGATAGCACAGATACGCAGTATTTT.

This clonotype appeared many times. The chain couples TRBV13 to TRBJ2-3; D might be TRBD1 or TRBD2, each matching 5 bases. The CDR3 totals 16 residues. V dropped 5 bases and J dropped 4 bases, with 19 bases sitting between them. The germline V gene has CDR1 PRHDT and CDR2 FYEKMQ (reference sequence). DNA of the CDR3: TGTGCCAGCAGCGGAAGACAGATAAAGGGACCAGATACGCAGTATTTT. Translation gives CASSGRQIKGPDTQYF.

There are a few counts of this clonotype. This sequence joins TRBV5-4 and TRBJ2-1; 11 bases are shared with TRBD1. This CDR3 region has 15 residues. CDR1 is SGHNT, CDR2 YYREEE, per germline (reference sequence). V shed 5 bases, J shed 5 bases, and the junction held 6 bases outside the gene matches. Here the CDR3 reads CASSLWDRGDNEQFF. CDR3 bases: TGTGCCAGCAGTCTCTGGGACAGGGGGGACAATGAGCAGTTCTTC. The complete variable domain, with remaining parts taken from reference TRBV5-4 and TRBJ2-1, reads ETGVTQSPTHLIKTRGQQVTLRCSSQSGHNTVSWYQQALGQGPQFIFQYYREEENGRGNFPPRFSGLQFPNYSSELNVNALELDDSALYLCASSLWDRGDNEQFFGPGTRLTVL.

This clonotype was recorded many times. This CDR3 reads CASSRTALNTEAFF. The CDR3 nucleotides read TGTGCCAGCAGTAGGACGGCCTTGAACACTGAAGCTTTCTTT. The chain couples TRBV2 to TRBJ1-1, with D uncertain. Germline V gene data show CDR1 as SNHLY and CDR2 as FYNNEI. The CDR3 extends over 14 amino acids. The V end lost 5 bases, the J end lost 0 bases, and 10 bases lay between the germline ends. Complete variable domain (other parts from reference TRBV2 and TRBJ1-1): EPEVTQTPSHQVTQMGQEVILRCVPISNHLYFYWYRQILGQKVEFLVSFYNNEISEKSEIFDDQFSVERPDGSNFTLKIRSTKLEDSAMYFCASSRTALNTEAFFGQGTRLTVV.